Following are 30 T cell receptor beta chains from one sample sequenced in a study of blood T cell repertoires in COVID-19 (TCRdb year 2020). The receptor library was made with the immunoSEQ multiplex PCR assay. The table was pulled from immuneACCESS by TCRdb, which kept in-frame rearrangements only. Such tables lose some clones; where checked, under half of the loss comes from unresolved V genes, and the rest has no known cause. Within this sample are a few hundred thousand clones, with about 91% of them counted one time only. The biggest ten clones account for more than 6.5% of the sample. The sequencing sample was made of peripheral blood. All receptors come from a woman aged 30 to 39 who had recovered from COVID-19.

This rearrangement joins TRBV7-2 to TRBJ2-7, with D perhaps TRBD1 (6 bases). Trimming removed 5 bases from V and 6 bases from J, with 17 bases in between. This CDR3 region has 14 residues. Per the germline V gene, CDR1 is SGHTA and CDR2 is FQGNSA. CDR3 amino acids: CASSPLQGRVEQYF. The CDR3 nucleotides read TGTGCCAGCAGCCCGCTCCAGGGGCGCGTCGAGCAGTACTTC. Based on the CDR3 plus reference TRBV7-2 and TRBJ2-7, the full variable domain is GAGVSQSPSNKVTEKGKDVELRCDPISGHTALYWYRQSLGQGLEFLIYFQGNSAPDKSGLPSDRFSAERTGGSVSTLTIQRTQQEDSAVYLCASSPLQGRVEQYFGPGTRLTVT.

The J gene is TRBJ1-6, the V gene TRBV9, with D perhaps matching TRBD1 (6 bases). CDR3 length equals 14 residues. Germline values: CDR1 SGDLS, CDR2 YYNGEE. V lost 5 bases, J lost 8 bases, and 14 bases lay in between. CDR3 in DNA: TGTGCCAGCAGACCCGGACAGTTCGATTCACCCCTCCACTTT. Its protein product is CASRPGQFDSPLHF.

This clone was detected only once. J is TRBJ2-1 and V is TRBV27; 11 bases map to TRBD2. The CDR3 length is 15 residues. The V and J ends lost 6 bases and 6 bases, in that order; junction bases with no gene match: 7. CDR1 is MNHEY, CDR2 SMNVEV, per germline (reference sequence). For the CDR3, the DNA is TGTGCCAGCAGGAGATCCGGGACTAGCGGCAATGAGCAGTTCTTC. This codes for CASRRSGTSGNEQFF.

The V call is TRBV28, the J call TRBJ1-3, with D perhaps matching TRBD1 (6 bases). Trimming removed 6 bases at V and 2 bases at J, with 14 bases between. Germline V gives CDR1 MDHEN, CDR2 SYDVKM. This CDR3 is built from 15 residues. CDR3 DNA sequence: TGTGCCAGCAGGATCCAGGGGCATGCTGGAAACACCATATATTTT. This translates into CASRIQGHAGNTIYF. Filled out from reference TRBV28 and TRBJ1-3, the complete variable domain reads DVKVTQSSRYLVKRTGEKVFLECVQDMDHENMFWYRQDPGLGLRLIYFSYDVKMKEKGDIPEGYSVSREKKERFSLILESASTNQTSMYLCASRIQGHAGNTIYFGEGSWLTVV.

This clone was seen only once. The chain couples TRBV5-1 to TRBJ1-3; D is perhaps TRBD1 (5 bases). CDR1 and CDR2 (germline): SGHRS, YFSETQ. The CDR3 has 15 residues. V lost 2 bases, J lost 7 bases, and 16 bases lay in between. The CDR3 reads CASSLGDLVRNTIYF. The CDR3 DNA follows: TGCGCCAGCAGCTTAGGGGACTTGGTTAGGAACACCATATATTTT.

The rearrangement joins TRBV12-5 to TRBJ1-2; D gene uncertain. CDR3 length: 13 amino acids. V lost 1 base and J lost 5, with 8 bases in between. Germline CDR1 reads LGHNT; CDR2 reads FRNRAP. The CDR3 loop is CASGLDSQYGYTF. The CDR3 nucleotides read TGTGCTAGTGGTTTGGACAGTCAGTATGGCTACACCTTC.

V is TRBV27 and J is TRBJ2-1; D is perhaps TRBD1 (6 bases). Trimming removed 1 base from V and 3 bases from J, with 10 bases in between. The CDR3 is 15 amino acids. Germline CDR1 MNHEY, CDR2 SMNVEV (reference sequence). DNA for the CDR3: TGTGCCAGCAGTTTATTCAGGGGTCACTACAATGAGCAGTTCTTC. Protein: CASSLFRGHYNEQFF.

This clone has more than one count but fewer than ten. The J gene is TRBJ1-2, the V gene TRBV6-5; D is ambiguous. Germline CDR1 is MNHEY and CDR2 is SVGAGI. V shed 2 bases and J shed 3 bases, with 13 bases lying between them. CDR3 size: 15 residues. The CDR3 here is CASSYAGNSDYGYTF. As DNA, the CDR3 is TGTGCCAGCAGTTACGCGGGCAATAGTGACTATGGCTACACCTTC.

V is TRBV19 and J is TRBJ1-5, with a possible D match to TRBD1 (6 bases). This CDR3 is 16 amino acids long. The germline V and J ends were trimmed by 4 bases and 3 bases, with 16 bases remaining between them. Germline V CDR1 and CDR2: LNHDA, SQIVND (reference sequence). CDR3 coding DNA: TGTGCCAGTAGTAGACTGGACAGTTTCGACAATCAGCCCCAGCATTTT. Protein sequence: CASSRLDSFDNQPQHF.

This clone has a single count. The rearrangement joins TRBV30 to TRBJ2-7, with D maybe TRBD1 (6 bases). In germline, CDR1 is GTSNPN, CDR2 SVGIG (reference sequence). The germline V and J ends were trimmed by 0 bases and 2 bases, with 14 bases remaining between them. The CDR3 runs 15 residues. The CDR3 DNA sequence: TGTGCCTGGAGTGTACCCAGGGGCGCGACCTACGAGCAGTACTTC. Amino acids: CAWSVPRGATYEQYF. Complete variable domain (other parts from reference TRBV30 and TRBJ2-7): SQTIHQWPATLVQPVGSPLSLECTVEGTSNPNLYWYRQAAGRGLQLLFYSVGIGQISSEVPQNLSASRPQDRQFILSSKKLLLSDSGFYLCAWSVPRGATYEQYFGPGTRLTVT.

The gene calls are TRBV5-1 and TRBJ2-7, with D possibly being TRBD2 (6 bases). The CDR3 loop spans 13 amino acids. Germline V CDR1 and CDR2: SGHRS, YFSETQ. V was clipped by 5 bases and J by 6 bases, with 15 bases between them. The CDR3 is CASSSGRASEQYF. The CDR3 nucleotides are TGCGCCAGCAGTAGCGGCAGGGCTTCCGAGCAGTACTTC.

The chain links TRBV5-8 to TRBJ2-4; D gene unclear. The germline gives CDR1 SGHTS, CDR2 YDEGEE. The CDR3 contains 12 residues. With 1 base removed from V and 8 bases from J, the gap between germline ends came to 7 bases. The CDR3 nucleotides are TGTGCCAGCAGCTTGATCGCGGACATTCAGTACTTC. It encodes CASSLIADIQYF.

The chain joins TRBV7-9 to TRBJ1-2; weak D call: TRBD1 (5 bases). There are 15 residues in the CDR3. The germline V gene encodes CDR1 SEHNR and CDR2 FQNEAQ (reference sequence). V lost 4 bases and J lost 2, with 14 bases in between. Here the CDR3 DNA reads TGTGCCAGCAGCTCCCCGGACATGCCCAACTATGGCTACACCTTC. Translated: CASSSPDMPNYGYTF.

This rearrangement joins TRBV28 to TRBJ1-2, with no clear D. Trimming took 4 bases from V and 2 from J, leaving 17 bases between them. Per the germline V gene, CDR1 is MDHEN and CDR2 is SYDVKM. This CDR3 has 16 amino acids. CDR3 sequence reads: CASSSGGSAANYGYTF. The CDR3 DNA reads TGTGCCAGCAGTTCGGGCGGTTCAGCGGCCAACTATGGCTACACCTTC.

This clone showed up just a few times. V and J are TRBV5-1 and TRBJ2-1; TRBD2 agrees at 10 bases. This CDR3 is built from 15 residues. V lost 0 bases to trimming and J lost 5 bases; unmatched junction nucleotides: 2. Germline CDR1 reads SGHRS; CDR2 reads YFSETQ. Written as DNA, the CDR3 is TGCGCCAGCAGCTTGGATCTAGCGGGGGACAATGAGCAGTTCTTC. Translated: CASSLDLAGDNEQFF.

The rearrangement joins TRBV27 to TRBJ2-7; 9 bases are a match to TRBD1. The J segment lost 5 bases and the V segment lost 3 bases, leaving 14 bases of the junction unmatched. Germline values: CDR1 MNHEY, CDR2 SMNVEV (reference sequence). The CDR3 covers 17 residues. CDR3 protein: CASSFLGQGKFYHEQYF. CDR3 coding DNA: TGTGCCAGCAGTTTCCTGGGACAGGGAAAATTTTATCACGAGCAGTACTTC.

This chain uses TRBV9 with TRBJ2-3; TRBD2 agrees at 14 bases. The CDR3 is made up of 17 amino acids. From germline, CDR1 is SGDLS and CDR2 YYNGEE. Trimming at V came to 4 bases and at J to 1 base, leaving 5 bases not matched to a gene. DNA for the CDR3: TGTGCCAGCAGCCCCCGGACTAGCGGGGGGCGCACAGATACGCAGTATTTT. Amino acids: CASSPRTSGGRTDTQYF.

For the CDR3, the DNA is TGTGCCAGCAGCGACCGGGACAGGGCCCACGAGCAGTACTTC. The encoded protein is CASSDRDRAHEQYF. The chain combines TRBV7-2 with TRBJ2-7, with 9 bases that match TRBD1. Germline V gene lookup returns CDR1 SGHTA and CDR2 FQGNSA. Trimming at V came to 5 bases and at J to 5 bases, leaving 7 bases not matched to a gene. This CDR3 is 14 amino acids long.

Comment on this clone: Compared with germline, one end of the junction differs, possibly owing to a read error. Other DNA variants within this sample encode the same CDR3. The chain combines TRBV7-9 with TRBJ1-1; a possible D gene is TRBD1 (5 bases). The CDR3 has 14 amino acids. The germline gives CDR1 SEHNR, CDR2 FQNEAQ (reference sequence). The CDR3 DNA reads as TGTGCCAGCAGTTTAGGGAGGGGCAGCACTGAAGCTTTCTTT. Translated, it gives CASSLGRGSTEAFF.

The chain joins TRBV19 to TRBJ2-5; unclear D gene. Between the trimmed V and J ends, which lost 5 bases and 1 base, there was a span of 11 bases. Germline V gene sequence: CDR1 LNHDA, CDR2 SQIVND (reference sequence). The CDR3 contains 14 residues. The CDR3 DNA sequence: TGTGCCAGTAGTGTCGACCCGGGCCAAGAGACCCAGTACTTC. Translation gives CASSVDPGQETQYF.

The V gene is TRBV6-5, the J gene TRBJ2-7; D perhaps matches TRBD1 (6 bases). This CDR3 comprises 14 residues. The V end lost 5 bases, the J end lost 2 bases, and 13 bases lay between the germline ends. Germline V lookup: CDR1 MNHEY, CDR2 SVGAGI. The CDR3 DNA reads TGTGCCAGCAGTCCGAAACAGGGCCCCTACGAGCAGTACTTC. Translated, it gives CASSPKQGPYEQYF.

This clone turned up a few times. This rearrangement joins TRBV2 to TRBJ1-3; unclear D gene. V gave up 5 bases and J gave up 0 bases, with 14 bases separating them. Per germline, CDR1 SNHLY and CDR2 FYNNEI. The CDR3 totals 16 residues. CDR3 residues: CASSSNLLASGNTIYF. The CDR3 region has the DNA TGTGCCAGCAGTTCCAATCTTCTGGCCTCTGGAAACACCATATATTTT.

The chain employs TRBV5-1 and TRBJ2-1; 7 positions match TRBD2. Germline CDR1 reads SGHRS; CDR2 reads YFSETQ. With V trimmed by 4 bases and J by 0 bases, 10 bases remained unmatched. The CDR3 sequence is 17 residues long. The DNA for the CDR3 is TGCGCCAGCAGCGTAGGACCTAGCGGTAGCTCCTACAATGAGCAGTTCTTC. It specifies CASSVGPSGSSYNEQFF.

The gene calls are TRBV6-6 and TRBJ2-2; TRBD2 might be the D (5 bases). Germline CDR1 MNHNY, CDR2 SVGAGI (reference sequence). The CDR3 runs to 13 residues. Between the trimmed V and J ends, which lost 5 bases and 6 bases, there was a span of 10 bases. In DNA, the CDR3 is TGTGCCAGCAGTAGGACGGGATCCGGGGAGCTGTTTTTT. It encodes CASSRTGSGELFF.

The chain uses TRBV2 and TRBJ2-4; D is unclear. Trimming took 6 bases from V and 1 from J, leaving 13 bases between them. In germline, CDR1 is SNHLY, CDR2 FYNNEI. The CDR3 is made up of 15 amino acids. The CDR3 here is CASRFSEQAKNIQYF. The CDR3 DNA sequence: TGTGCCAGCAGGTTTTCGGAGCAGGCCAAAAACATTCAGTACTTC.

This clone appeared a single time. The rearrangement joins TRBV3-1 (or the pseudogene TRBV3-2) to TRBJ1-3; 7 bases match TRBD1. The length of the CDR3 is 16 residues. V dropped 4 bases and J dropped 3; count of bases not matched to a gene: 9. CDR1 is LGHDT and CDR2 is YNNKEL in the germline V gene (reference sequence). CDR3 sequence (DNA): TGTGCCAGCAGCCTCGTAAGGGGGCAATATGGAAACACCATATATTTT. Translation gives CASSLVRGQYGNTIYF.

The CDR3 sequence: CASSPGGGYGYTF. In nucleotides, the CDR3 is TGTGCCAGCAGTCCAGGGGGAGGCTATGGCTACACCTTC. This chain joins TRBV12-3 or TRBV12-4 and TRBJ1-2; TRBD1 agrees at 7 bases. This CDR3 has 13 amino acids. V lost 5 bases to trimming and J lost 4 bases; unmatched junction nucleotides: 4.

This chain joins TRBV28 and TRBJ2-3, with 8 bases matching TRBD2. The length of the CDR3 is 15 residues. J gave up 1 base and V 6 bases, and 6 bases lay outside the gene matches. Per the germline V gene, CDR1 is MDHEN and CDR2 is SYDVKM. DNA for the CDR3: TGTGCCAGCAGACAAAGCGGGGGTGGCACAGATACGCAGTATTTT. Protein product: CASRQSGGGTDTQYF.

This chain joins TRBV6-5 and TRBJ2-7; 9 bases fit TRBD1. Germline V gene data show CDR1 as MNHEY and CDR2 as SVGAGI. The trim removed 6 bases at V and 3 bases at J, leaving 6 bases unmatched. The CDR3 is 14 amino acids. The CDR3 coding sequence is TGTGCCAGCAGGCGGGGGACAGGGTTCTACGAGCAGTACTTC. Its protein is CASRRGTGFYEQYF.

This chain connects TRBV19 to TRBJ2-7; 8 bases fit TRBD1. V trimming: 4 bases; J trimming: 2 bases; junction bases outside the gene matches: 10. This CDR3 region has 16 residues. Germline CDR1 and CDR2: LNHDA and SQIVND (reference sequence). The CDR3 DNA sequence: TGTGCCAGTAGTACCCACACCCCGGACAGGGCCTACGAGCAGTACTTC. Translation: CASSTHTPDRAYEQYF.